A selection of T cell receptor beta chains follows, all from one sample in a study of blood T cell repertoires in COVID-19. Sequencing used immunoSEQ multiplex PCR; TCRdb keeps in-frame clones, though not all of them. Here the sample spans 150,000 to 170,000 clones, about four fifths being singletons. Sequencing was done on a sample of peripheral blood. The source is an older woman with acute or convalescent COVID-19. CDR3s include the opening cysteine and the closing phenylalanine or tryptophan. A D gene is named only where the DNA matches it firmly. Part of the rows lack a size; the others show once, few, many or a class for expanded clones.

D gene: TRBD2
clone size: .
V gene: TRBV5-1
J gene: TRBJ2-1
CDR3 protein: CASSLTSGGLGPYNEQFF
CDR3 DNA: TGCGCCAGCAGCTTAACTAGCGGGGGACTAGGGCCCTACAATGAGCAGTTCTTC

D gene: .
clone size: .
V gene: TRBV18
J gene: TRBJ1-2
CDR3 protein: CASSPALDQWLTSDYGYTF
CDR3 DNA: TGTGCCAGCTCACCGGCCTTAGACCAATGGCTGACTTCAGACTATGGCTACACCTTC

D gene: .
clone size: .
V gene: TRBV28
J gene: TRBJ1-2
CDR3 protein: CASSPGLRGNGYTF
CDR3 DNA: TGTGCCAGCAGTCCAGGGTTACGAGGTAACGGCTACACCTTC

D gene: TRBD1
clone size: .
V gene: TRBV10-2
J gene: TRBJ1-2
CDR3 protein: CADRGPRGAGYGYTF
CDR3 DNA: TGCGCCGACAGGGGGCCCAGGGGAGCGGGCTATGGCTACACCTTC

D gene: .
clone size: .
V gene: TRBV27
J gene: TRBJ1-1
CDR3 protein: CASSLHLTGNTEAFF
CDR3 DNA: TGTGCCAGCAGTCTCCACCTGACAGGGAACACTGAAGCTTTCTTT

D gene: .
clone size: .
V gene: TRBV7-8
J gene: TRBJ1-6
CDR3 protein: CASSPSGVNSPLHF
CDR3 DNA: TGTGCCAGCAGCCCATCGGGGGTTAATTCACCCCTCCACTTT

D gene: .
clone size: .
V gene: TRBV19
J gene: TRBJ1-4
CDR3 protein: CSSSSRFGLFF
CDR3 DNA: TGTAGCTCTTCTTCGCGCTTCGGACTGTTTTTT

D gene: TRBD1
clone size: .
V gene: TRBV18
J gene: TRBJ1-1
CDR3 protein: CASSPRRTGRDTEAFF
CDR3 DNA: TGTGCCAGCTCACCACGACGGACAGGGAGGGACACTGAAGCTTTCTTT

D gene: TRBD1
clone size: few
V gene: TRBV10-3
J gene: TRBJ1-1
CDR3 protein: CAISKGQGNTEAFF
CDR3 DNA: TGTGCCATCAGCAAAGGACAGGGGAACACTGAAGCTTTCTTT

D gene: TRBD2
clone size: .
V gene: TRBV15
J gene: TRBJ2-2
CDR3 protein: CATSGGLAGRAGELFF
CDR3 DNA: TGTGCCACCAGCGGGGGACTAGCGGGGAGGGCCGGGGAGCTGTTTTTT

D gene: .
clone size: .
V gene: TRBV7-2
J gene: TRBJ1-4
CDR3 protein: CASSLTAINEKLFF
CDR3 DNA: TGTGCCAGCAGCTTGACAGCCATTAATGAAAAACTGTTTTTT

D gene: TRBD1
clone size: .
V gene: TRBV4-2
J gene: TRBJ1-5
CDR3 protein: CASSQAPRTGGRQPQHF
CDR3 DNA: TGTGCCAGCAGCCAGGCCCCCCGGACAGGGGGCCGTCAGCCCCAGCATTTT

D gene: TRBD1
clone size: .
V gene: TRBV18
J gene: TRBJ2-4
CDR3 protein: CASSGDSRVKNIQYF
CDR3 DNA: TGTGCCAGCTCCGGGGACAGTCGAGTCAAAAACATTCAGTACTTC

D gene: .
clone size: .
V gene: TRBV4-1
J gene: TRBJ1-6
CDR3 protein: CASSRARVAERPLHF
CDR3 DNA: TGCGCCAGCAGCCGTGCCCGGGTCGCGGAGAGACCCCTCCACTTT